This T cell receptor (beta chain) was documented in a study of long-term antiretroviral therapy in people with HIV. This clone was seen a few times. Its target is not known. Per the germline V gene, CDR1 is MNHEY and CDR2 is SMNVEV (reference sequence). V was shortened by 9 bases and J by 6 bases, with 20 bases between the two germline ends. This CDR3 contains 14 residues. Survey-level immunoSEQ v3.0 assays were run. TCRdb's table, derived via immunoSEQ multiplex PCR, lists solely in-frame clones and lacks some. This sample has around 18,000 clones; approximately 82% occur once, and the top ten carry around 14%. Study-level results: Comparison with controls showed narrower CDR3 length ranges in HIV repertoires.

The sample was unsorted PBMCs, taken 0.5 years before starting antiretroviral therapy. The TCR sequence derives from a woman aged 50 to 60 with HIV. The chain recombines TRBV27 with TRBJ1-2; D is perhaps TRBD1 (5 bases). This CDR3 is CASTLRDSQDGYTF. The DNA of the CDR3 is TGTGCCAGTACACTTCGGGACTCCCAAGATGGCTACACCTTC.